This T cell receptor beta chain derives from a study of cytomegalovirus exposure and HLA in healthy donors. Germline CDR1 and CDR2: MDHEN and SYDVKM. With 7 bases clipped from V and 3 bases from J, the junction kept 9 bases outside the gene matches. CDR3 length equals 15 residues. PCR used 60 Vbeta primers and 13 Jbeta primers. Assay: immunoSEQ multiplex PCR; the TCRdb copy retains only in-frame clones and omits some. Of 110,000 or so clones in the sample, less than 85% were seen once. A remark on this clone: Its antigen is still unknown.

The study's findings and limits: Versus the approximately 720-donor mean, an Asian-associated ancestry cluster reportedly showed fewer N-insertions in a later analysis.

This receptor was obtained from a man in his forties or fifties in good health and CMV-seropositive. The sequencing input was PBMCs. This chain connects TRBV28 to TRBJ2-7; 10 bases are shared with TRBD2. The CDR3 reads CASNPAASGSYEQYF. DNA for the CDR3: TGTGCCAGCAACCCGGCAGCTAGCGGGAGCTACGAGCAGTACTTC.